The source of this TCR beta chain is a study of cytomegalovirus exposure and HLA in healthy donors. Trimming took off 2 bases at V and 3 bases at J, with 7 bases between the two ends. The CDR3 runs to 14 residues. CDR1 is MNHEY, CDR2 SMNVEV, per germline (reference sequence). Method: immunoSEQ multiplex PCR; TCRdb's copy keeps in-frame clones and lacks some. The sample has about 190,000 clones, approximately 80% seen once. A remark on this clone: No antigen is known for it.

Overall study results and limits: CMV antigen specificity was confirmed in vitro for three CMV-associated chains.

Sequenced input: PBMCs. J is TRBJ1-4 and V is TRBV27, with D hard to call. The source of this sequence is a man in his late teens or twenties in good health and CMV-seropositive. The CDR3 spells CASSLTGANEKLFF. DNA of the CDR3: TGTGCCAGCAGTTTAACCGGGGCTAATGAAAAACTGTTTTTT. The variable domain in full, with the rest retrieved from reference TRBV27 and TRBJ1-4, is EAQVTQNPRYLITVTGKKLTVTCSQNMNHEYMSWYRQDPGLGLRQIYYSMNVEVTDKGDVPEGYKVSRKEKRNFPLILESPSPNQTSLYFCASSLTGANEKLFFGSGTQLSVL.